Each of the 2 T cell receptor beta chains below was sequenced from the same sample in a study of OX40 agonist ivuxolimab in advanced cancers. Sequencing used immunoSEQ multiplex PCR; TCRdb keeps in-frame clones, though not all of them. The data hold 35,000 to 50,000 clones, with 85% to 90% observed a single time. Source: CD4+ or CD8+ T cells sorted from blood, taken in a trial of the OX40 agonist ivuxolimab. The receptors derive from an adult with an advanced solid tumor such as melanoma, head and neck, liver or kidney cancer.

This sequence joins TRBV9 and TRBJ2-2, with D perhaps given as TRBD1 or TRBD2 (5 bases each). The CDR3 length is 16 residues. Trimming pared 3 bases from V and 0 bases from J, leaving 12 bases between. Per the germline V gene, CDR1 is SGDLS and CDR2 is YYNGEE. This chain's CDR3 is CASSAPGTPNTGELFF. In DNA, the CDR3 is TGTGCCAGCAGCGCACCCGGGACCCCGAACACCGGGGAGCTGTTTTTT.

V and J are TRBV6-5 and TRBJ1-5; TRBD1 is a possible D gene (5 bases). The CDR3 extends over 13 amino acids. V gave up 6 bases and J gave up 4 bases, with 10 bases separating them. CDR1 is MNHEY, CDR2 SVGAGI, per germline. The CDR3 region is CASRGPGNQPQHF. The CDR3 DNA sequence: TGTGCCAGCAGGGGCCCAGGGAATCAGCCCCAGCATTTT.